Listed here are 3 T cell receptor beta chains from one sample, sequenced in a study of T cell responses to AZD1222 COVID-19 vaccine. The protocol was immunoSEQ multiplex PCR, while the TCRdb copy is restricted to in-frame clones and leaves out a portion. Of 110,000 to 150,000 clones detected, 85% to 95% appear once; the ten largest clones hold around 12%. This specimen was peripheral blood, taken after recovery from COVID-19. These receptor sequences come from an adult who had recovered from COVID-19.

The V and J genes are TRBV2 and TRBJ2-1; weak D call: TRBD1 (6 bases). V was trimmed by 0 bases and J by 0 bases, leaving 24 bases between them. The CDR3 is made up of 21 amino acids. Looked up from germline, CDR1 is SNHLY and CDR2 is FYNNEI. The CDR3 spells CASSEALQGLAWATSYNEQFF. DNA of the CDR3: TGTGCCAGCAGTGAAGCGCTTCAGGGGCTAGCCTGGGCAACCTCCTACAATGAGCAGTTCTTC.

The rearrangement links TRBV27 to TRBJ2-1, with 12 bases aligning to TRBD2. Looked up from germline, CDR1 is MNHEY and CDR2 is SMNVEV (reference sequence). The CDR3 sequence is 14 residues long. The V gene end was trimmed by 8 bases and the J gene end by 10 bases; junction bases not matched to a gene: 9. CDR3 nucleotides: TGTGCCAGCCGACTAGCGGGAGACCCGGGGGAGCAGTTCTTC. Its translation: CASRLAGDPGEQFF.

The genes are TRBV5-6 and TRBJ2-7; the match to TRBD2 covers 13 bases. Per the germline V gene, CDR1 is SGHDT and CDR2 is YYEEEE. Losses at the gene ends were 1 base for V and 4 bases for J; bases not matched to a gene: 2. The length of the CDR3 is 15 residues. DNA of the CDR3: TGTGCCAGCAGCTTGCGGACTAGCGGGAGTTACGAGCAGTACTTC. Protein sequence: CASSLRTSGSYEQYF.